The 3 T cell receptor beta chains reported below all come from one sample, sequenced in a study of blood T cell repertoires in COVID-19. Only in-frame clones appear in the TCRdb table, and some are missing; sequencing was by immunoSEQ multiplex PCR. The profile shows 150,000 to 200,000 clones, roughly 80% of them singletons. Sample: peripheral blood. These TCRs come from a woman between 40 and 50 years old with COVID-19, enrolled during active disease.

The chain employs TRBV6-1 and TRBJ1-2, with D perhaps TRBD1 (6 bases). The length of the CDR3 is 16 residues. Germline V lookup: CDR1 MNHNS, CDR2 SASEGT. With 4 bases removed from V and 1 base from J, the gap between germline ends came to 16 bases. DNA of the CDR3: TGTGCCAGCAGTGTCAGCGGGACAAGAGTTAACTATGGCTACACCTTC. Protein sequence: CASSVSGTRVNYGYTF.

The V call is TRBV6-1, the J call TRBJ2-3, with D hard to call. Per germline, CDR1 MNHNS and CDR2 SASEGT. V dropped 2 bases and J dropped 4 bases, with 4 bases sitting between them. The CDR3 runs 12 residues. The CDR3 loop reads CASSELPDTQYF. In DNA form, the CDR3 reads TGTGCCAGCAGTGAACTCCCAGATACGCAGTATTTT.

V usage is TRBV6-5 and J usage is TRBJ1-2, with 8 bases that match TRBD1. Germline loops: CDR1 MNHEY, CDR2 SVGAGI. This CDR3 comprises 15 residues. With V trimmed by 5 bases and J by 8 bases, 13 bases remained unmatched. DNA of the CDR3: TGTGCCAGCAGTCCGGACAGGGAGGATCTAGGAGGCTACACCTTC. It specifies CASSPDREDLGGYTF.